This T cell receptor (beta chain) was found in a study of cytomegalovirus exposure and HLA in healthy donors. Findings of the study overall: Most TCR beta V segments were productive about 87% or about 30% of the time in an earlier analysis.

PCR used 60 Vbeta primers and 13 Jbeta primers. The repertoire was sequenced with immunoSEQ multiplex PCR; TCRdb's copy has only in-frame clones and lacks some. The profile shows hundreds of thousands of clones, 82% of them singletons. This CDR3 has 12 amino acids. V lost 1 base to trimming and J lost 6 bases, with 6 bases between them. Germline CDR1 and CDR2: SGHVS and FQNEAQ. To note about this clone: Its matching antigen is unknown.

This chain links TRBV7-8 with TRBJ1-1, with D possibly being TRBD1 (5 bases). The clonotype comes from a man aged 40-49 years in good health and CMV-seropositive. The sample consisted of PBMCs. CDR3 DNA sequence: TGTGCCAGCAGCTTAGGGGGCTCTGAAGCTTTCTTT. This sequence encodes CASSLGGSEAFF.